A selection of T cell receptor beta chains follows, all from one sample in a study of persistence of HIV-infected CD4 T cells. Produced via immunoSEQ multiplex PCR; TCRdb's table is partial and in-frame only. The sample includes about 30,000 clones, approximately 70% of them seen just once. No antigens are known for them. Material: CD4+ T cells sorted from PBMCs after approximately 20-hour stimulation, obtained from a patient who received antiretroviral therapy. These receptors originate from an adult man with HIV who was CMV-seropositive. Both conserved end residues are part of each CDR3. The D gene is left open where the match is weak. Size is omitted from some rows. Given values are once, few, many or a class for expanded clones.

abundance: once
v_gene: TRBV25-1
d_gene: -
j_gene: TRBJ1-5
CDR3nt: TGTGCCAGCAGTGAGCCCGGAACAGGGCAGCCCCAGCATTTT
CDR3aa: CASSEPGTGQPQHF

abundance: -
v_gene: TRBV6-5
d_gene: -
j_gene: TRBJ1-6
CDR3nt: TGTGCCAGCTTCCCCCGGGACCGTAACGATCCCCTCCACTTT
CDR3aa: CASFPRDRNDPLHF

abundance: few
v_gene: TRBV6-6
d_gene: TRBD1
j_gene: TRBJ1-4
CDR3nt: TGTGCCAGCAGTTCGGGACAGGGGGCTGTTAATGAAAAACTGTTTTTT
CDR3aa: CASSSGQGAVNEKLFF

abundance: few
v_gene: TRBV7-9
d_gene: -
j_gene: TRBJ2-7
CDR3nt: TGTGCCAGCAGCCTCTCCTACGAGCAGTACTTC
CDR3aa: CASSLSYEQYF

abundance: few
v_gene: TRBV20-1
d_gene: -
j_gene: TRBJ1-3
CDR3nt: TGCAGTGCCCAAACTGGAAACACCATATATTTT
CDR3aa: CSAQTGNTIYF

abundance: -
v_gene: TRBV27
d_gene: TRBD2
j_gene: TRBJ2-3
CDR3nt: TGTGCCAGCGGGGCTAGCGGTCGTCTTACGGCAGATACGCAGTATTTT
CDR3aa: CASGASGRLTADTQYF

abundance: -
v_gene: TRBV29-1
d_gene: TRBD1
j_gene: TRBJ1-4
CDR3nt: TGCAGCGTGGCCACCGGGACAGGGTTACGAAAACTGTTTTTT
CDR3aa: CSVATGTGLRKLFF

abundance: -
v_gene: TRBV19
d_gene: -
j_gene: TRBJ1-2
CDR3nt: TGTGCCAGTAGTATGAAGGGAAACTATGGCTACACCTTC
CDR3aa: CASSMKGNYGYTF

abundance: -
v_gene: TRBV7-2
d_gene: -
j_gene: TRBJ2-2
CDR3nt: TGTGCCAGCAGCTTAGTGGCGGGGGCCACCGGGGAGCTGTTTTTT
CDR3aa: CASSLVAGATGELFF

abundance: -
v_gene: TRBV7-9
d_gene: -
j_gene: TRBJ1-4
CDR3nt: TGTGCCAGCAGCCCCATCGGGGCCTCATTTAACGGGCATGAAAAACTGTTTTTT
CDR3aa: CASSPIGASFNGHEKLFF

abundance: -
v_gene: TRBV10-2
d_gene: -
j_gene: TRBJ2-3
CDR3nt: TGCGCCAGCGGAGATGATACGCAGTATTTT
CDR3aa: CASGDDTQYF

abundance: -
v_gene: TRBV4-1
d_gene: -
j_gene: TRBJ2-2
CDR3nt: TGCGCCAGCAGCCACCGGGACACAACGAACACCGGGGAGCTGTTTTTT
CDR3aa: CASSHRDTTNTGELFF

abundance: -
v_gene: TRBV6-1
d_gene: TRBD1
j_gene: TRBJ1-1
CDR3nt: TGTGCCAGCAGCGAAGTAGACAGGGGGCAGAGTGAAGCTTTCTTT
CDR3aa: CASSEVDRGQSEAFF

abundance: few
v_gene: TRBV5-1
d_gene: -
j_gene: TRBJ2-2
CDR3nt: TGCGCCAGCAGCGCACAGGACACCGGGGAGCTGTTTTTT
CDR3aa: CASSAQDTGELFF

abundance: -
v_gene: TRBV6-5
d_gene: -
j_gene: TRBJ2-2
CDR3nt: TGTGCCAGCACGGAGAGGAACACCGGGGAGCTGTTTTTT
CDR3aa: CASTERNTGELFF

abundance: -
v_gene: TRBV29-1
d_gene: -
j_gene: TRBJ2-7
CDR3nt: TGCAGCGTTGGAAGACAGTCCTACGAGCAGTACTTC
CDR3aa: CSVGRQSYEQYF

abundance: -
v_gene: TRBV3-1/TRBV3-2
d_gene: TRBD1
j_gene: TRBJ1-5
CDR3nt: TGTGCCAGCGGGACAGGGCTAAATCAGCCCCAGCATTTT
CDR3aa: CASGTGLNQPQHF

abundance: once
v_gene: TRBV28
d_gene: -
j_gene: TRBJ2-1
CDR3nt: TGTGCCAGTTACAGGGGAGGCTCCTACAATGAGCAGTTCTTC
CDR3aa: CASYRGGSYNEQFF

abundance: -
v_gene: TRBV27
d_gene: -
j_gene: TRBJ2-4
CDR3nt: TGTGCCAGCAGTCAAAAGACAGGTCCCACAGCCAAAAACATTCAGTACTTC
CDR3aa: CASSQKTGPTAKNIQYF

abundance: -
v_gene: TRBV6-5
d_gene: -
j_gene: TRBJ2-7
CDR3nt: TGTGCCAGCAGTTATGGGAAGATAGCCTACGAGCAGTACTTC
CDR3aa: CASSYGKIAYEQYF

abundance: -
v_gene: TRBV6-1
d_gene: TRBD2
j_gene: TRBJ2-3
CDR3nt: TGTGCCAGCAGTGGAGCCCCTGGACTAGCGGGGGGGCGTGTCACAGATACGCAGTATTTT
CDR3aa: CASSGAPGLAGGRVTDTQYF

abundance: -
v_gene: TRBV13
d_gene: -
j_gene: TRBJ1-4
CDR3nt: TGTGCCAGCAGTAGGATGGGGGCTTCGCCCTTCAATGAAAAACTGTTTTTT
CDR3aa: CASSRMGASPFNEKLFF

abundance: -
v_gene: TRBV19
d_gene: TRBD2
j_gene: TRBJ2-7
CDR3nt: TGTGCCAGTAGTAGCAGCGGGCCGGGACTAGCGGTGGGCGAGCAGTACTTC
CDR3aa: CASSSSGPGLAVGEQYF

abundance: -
v_gene: TRBV28
d_gene: -
j_gene: TRBJ1-1
CDR3nt: TGTGCCAGCAGTCTAGGACAGCTTGAAGCTTTCTTT
CDR3aa: CASSLGQLEAFF

abundance: -
v_gene: TRBV5-1
d_gene: -
j_gene: TRBJ2-7
CDR3nt: TGCGCCAGCAGCTTGGAGGCAGGGAATGACGAGCAGTACTTC
CDR3aa: CASSLEAGNDEQYF

abundance: few
v_gene: TRBV7-3
d_gene: -
j_gene: TRBJ1-4
CDR3nt: TGTGCCAGCAGCTTGGGGAGAGGGGAAAAACTGTTTTTT
CDR3aa: CASSLGRGEKLFF

abundance: -
v_gene: TRBV5-6
d_gene: -
j_gene: TRBJ2-7
CDR3nt: TGTGCCAGCAGCCAGGGCCTGTACGAGCAGTACTTC
CDR3aa: CASSQGLYEQYF

abundance: -
v_gene: TRBV3-1/TRBV3-2
d_gene: TRBD1
j_gene: TRBJ1-2
CDR3nt: TGTGCCAGCAAGGGTTGGACAGGGGACTATGGCTACACCTTC
CDR3aa: CASKGWTGDYGYTF

abundance: once
v_gene: TRBV20-1
d_gene: -
j_gene: TRBJ2-7
CDR3nt: TGCAGTGCTCTCCTAAGCTACGAGCAGTACTTC
CDR3aa: CSALLSYEQYF

abundance: medium-sized
v_gene: TRBV9
d_gene: -
j_gene: TRBJ1-1
CDR3nt: TGTGCCAGCAGCGTAGCAACAGCGAACACTGAAGCTTTCTTT
CDR3aa: CASSVATANTEAFF

abundance: few
v_gene: TRBV24-1
d_gene: TRBD1
j_gene: TRBJ2-3
CDR3nt: TGTGCCACCAGTGACTCCGGGACAGGGATGAAGGCAGATACGCAGTATTTT
CDR3aa: CATSDSGTGMKADTQYF

abundance: -
v_gene: TRBV7-9
d_gene: -
j_gene: TRBJ2-1
CDR3nt: TGTGCCAGCAGCTCGACGGGGGTTAAGTCCTACAATGAGCAGTTCTTC
CDR3aa: CASSSTGVKSYNEQFF

abundance: -
v_gene: TRBV3-1/TRBV3-2
d_gene: -
j_gene: TRBJ2-3
CDR3nt: TGTGCCAGCAGCCTCCTAGGGGAGGACAGGCAGTATTTT
CDR3aa: CASSLLGEDRQYF